This T cell receptor (beta chain) is drawn from a study of T cells after somatic rescue of genetic block. The table came from immunoSEQ multiplex PCR; TCRdb's copy has only in-frame clones and leaves some out. The sample includes about 14,000 clones, roughly 70% of them seen just once. The germline V gene has CDR1 SGHRS and CDR2 YFSETQ. The CDR3 extends over 15 amino acids. V lost 4 bases and J 0 bases, leaving 11 bases between the germline ends. By share of the sample, this clone is medium-sized. The source material was peripheral blood mononuclear cells (PBMCs). The chain couples TRBV5-1 to TRBJ1-5; no definite D call. The sequence came from a man between 18 and 29 years old. DNA of the CDR3: TGCGCCAGCAGCCCTCAGATGGATAGCAATCAGCCCCAGCATTTT. This sequence encodes CASSPQMDSNQPQHF. Full variable domain (outside the CDR3, taken from reference TRBV5-1 and TRBJ1-5): KAGVTQTPRYLIKTRGQQVTLSCSPISGHRSVSWYQQTPGQGLQFLFEYFSETQRNKGNFPGRFSGRQFSNSRSEMNVSTLELGDSALYLCASSPQMDSNQPQHFGDGTRLSIL.